The sequence of this TCR beta chain was determined in a study of T cell responses to AZD1222 COVID-19 vaccine. Turning to the study itself: Pooled together were second doses at about 4 or about 12 weeks.

Trimming left V 1 base short and J 8 bases short, with 15 bases between. Per germline, CDR1 SGHRS and CDR2 YFSETQ. CDR3 size: 14 residues. Repertoires were generated with immunoSEQ multiplex PCR, while TCRdb's copy carries only in-frame clones and drops some. The data contain approximately 97,000 clones, about 91% of them seen just once; the ten biggest clones take up 6.5% to 8.5%. This clonotype originated in an adult in good health. The V call is TRBV5-1, the J call TRBJ1-1; D unclear. This specimen was peripheral blood, taken on day 0 of AZD1222 vaccination. The CDR3 reads CASSLNSDAWEAFF. The CDR3 region has the DNA TGCGCCAGCAGCTTGAATTCTGACGCCTGGGAAGCTTTCTTT.